This TCR beta chain was recovered during a study of radiation and T cells in renal cell carcinoma. CDR1 and CDR2 (germline): SEHNR, FQNEAQ (reference sequence). CDR3 length: 17 residues. Losses at the gene ends were 4 bases for V and 7 bases for J; bases not matched to a gene: 14. Overall study findings and caveats: Top tumor clonotypes rose in blood 2 weeks post-radiation, then contracted.

Method: immunoSEQ multiplex PCR; TCRdb's copy keeps in-frame clones and lacks some. The table has nearly 50,000 clones, 75% to 85% seen once. Time point denoted: baseline pretreatment blood. Treatment meaning: 15 Gy SBRT to primary tumor, nephrectomy 4 weeks later. A word on this clone: Its antigen is not identified.

The sequence was obtained from a woman between 65 and 79 years old with renal cell carcinoma. The chain couples TRBV7-9 to TRBJ2-1, with TRBD2 matching over 9 bases. The sequencing here drew on blood, taken from a patient whose treatment included radiotherapy and nephrectomy. The CDR3 reads CASSSLSGRGPGNEQFF. The CDR3 bases are TGTGCCAGCAGCTCCCTTAGCGGGAGAGGGCCGGGGAATGAGCAGTTCTTC.